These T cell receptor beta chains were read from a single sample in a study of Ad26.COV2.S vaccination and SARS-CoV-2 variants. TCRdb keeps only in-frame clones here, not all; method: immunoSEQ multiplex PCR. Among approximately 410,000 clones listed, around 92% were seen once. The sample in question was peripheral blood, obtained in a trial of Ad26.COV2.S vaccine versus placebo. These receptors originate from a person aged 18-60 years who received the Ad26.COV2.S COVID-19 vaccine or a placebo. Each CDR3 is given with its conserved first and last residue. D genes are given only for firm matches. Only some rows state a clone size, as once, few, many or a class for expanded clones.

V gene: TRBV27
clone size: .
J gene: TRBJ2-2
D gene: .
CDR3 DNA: TGTGCCAGCAGTTTAATTTCCAGCCGTAACACCGGGGAGCTGTTTTTT
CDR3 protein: CASSLISSRNTGELFF

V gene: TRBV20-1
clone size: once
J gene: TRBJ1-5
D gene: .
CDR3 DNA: TGCAGTGCTAGTTCTGGAAATCAGCCCCAGCATTTT
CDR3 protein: CSASSGNQPQHF

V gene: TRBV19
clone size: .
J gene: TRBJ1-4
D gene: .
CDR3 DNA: TGTGCCAGTACCGGGACGAGAGCAACTAATGAAAAACTGTTTTTT
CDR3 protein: CASTGTRATNEKLFF

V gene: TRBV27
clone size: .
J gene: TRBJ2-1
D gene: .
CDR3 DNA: TGTGCCAGCAGTTCCCTAGGGGGAGGGACGAATGAGCAGTTCTTC
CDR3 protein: CASSSLGGGTNEQFF

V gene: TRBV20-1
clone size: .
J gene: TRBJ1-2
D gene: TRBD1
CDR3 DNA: TGCAGTGCAAGTCCGGACAGGGGGCCTTATGGCTACACCTTC
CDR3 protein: CSASPDRGPYGYTF

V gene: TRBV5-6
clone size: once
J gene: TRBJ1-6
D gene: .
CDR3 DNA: TGTGCCAGCAGACAACTCTCCAGGGGCCTAGATTCACCCCTCCACTTT
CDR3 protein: CASRQLSRGLDSPLHF

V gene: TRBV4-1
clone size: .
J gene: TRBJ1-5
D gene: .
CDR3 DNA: TGCGCCAGCAGCCCAGGGCAGGGGACTGGAGGCAATCAGCCCCAGCATTTT
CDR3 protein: CASSPGQGTGGNQPQHF

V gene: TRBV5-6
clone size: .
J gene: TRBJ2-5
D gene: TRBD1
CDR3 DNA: TGTGCCAGCAGCTTGGGACAGGGGTGGGAGACCCAGTACTTC
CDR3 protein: CASSLGQGWETQYF

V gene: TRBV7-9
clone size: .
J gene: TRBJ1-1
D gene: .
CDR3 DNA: TGTGCCAGCAGCTTAGACTACTACACTGAAGCTTTCTTT
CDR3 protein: CASSLDYYTEAFF

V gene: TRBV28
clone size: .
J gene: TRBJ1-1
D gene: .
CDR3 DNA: TGTGCCAGCAGTTCCCCAGGCAGGAACACTGAAGCTTTCTTT
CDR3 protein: CASSSPGRNTEAFF

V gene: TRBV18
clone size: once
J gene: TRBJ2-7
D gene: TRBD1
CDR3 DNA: TGTGCCAGCTCCGGGACAGACAGCTCCTACGAGCAGTACTTC
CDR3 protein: CASSGTDSSYEQYF

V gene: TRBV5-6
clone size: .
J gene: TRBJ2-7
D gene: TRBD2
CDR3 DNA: TGTGCCAGCAGCTCTGACCGGGGGGTGGTGTACTTTAGCTCCTACGAGCAGTACTTC
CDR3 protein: CASSSDRGVVYFSSYEQYF

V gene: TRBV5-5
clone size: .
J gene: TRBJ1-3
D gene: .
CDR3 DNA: TGTGCCAGCAGCACCGAGACAGTTTCTGGAAACACCATATATTTT
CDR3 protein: CASSTETVSGNTIYF

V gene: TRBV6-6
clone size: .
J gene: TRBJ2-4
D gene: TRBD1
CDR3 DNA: TGTGCCAGCAGCAACAGGGACAGAGTAGCCAAAAACATTCAGTACTTC
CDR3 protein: CASSNRDRVAKNIQYF

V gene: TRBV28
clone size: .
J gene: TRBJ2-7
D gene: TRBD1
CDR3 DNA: TGTGCCAGCAGTCCCCCGGGACAGGGCTCCTACGAGCAGTACTTC
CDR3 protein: CASSPPGQGSYEQYF

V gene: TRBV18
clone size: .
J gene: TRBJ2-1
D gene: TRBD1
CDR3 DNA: TGTGCCAGCTCACCATCCGGGACAGAAGGCTACAATGAGCAGTTCTTC
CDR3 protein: CASSPSGTEGYNEQFF

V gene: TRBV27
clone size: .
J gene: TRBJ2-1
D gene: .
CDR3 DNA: TGTGCCAGCAGTTGGGAGGGGGGAAGCCTGATCAATGAGCAGTTCTTC
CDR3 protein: CASSWEGGSLINEQFF

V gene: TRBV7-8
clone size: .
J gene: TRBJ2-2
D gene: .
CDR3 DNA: TGTGCCAGCGGACAGTCTAACACCGGGGAGCTGTTTTTT
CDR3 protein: CASGQSNTGELFF

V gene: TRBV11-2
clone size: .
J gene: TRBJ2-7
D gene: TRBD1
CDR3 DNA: TGTGCCAGCAGCTTACCAGGGGGCATATACGAGCAGTACTTC
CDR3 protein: CASSLPGGIYEQYF

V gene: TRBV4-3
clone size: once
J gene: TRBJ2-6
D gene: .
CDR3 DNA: TGCGCCAGCAGCCAAGAACTTTGGGACTTCTACGGCCAAGTCTCTGGGGCCAACGTCCTGACTTTC
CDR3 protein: CASSQELWDFYGQVSGANVLTF

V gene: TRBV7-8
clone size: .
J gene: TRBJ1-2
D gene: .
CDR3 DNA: TGTGCCAGCAGCTTAGACGGGGCTTCGCCCTATGGCTACACCTTC
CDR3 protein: CASSLDGASPYGYTF